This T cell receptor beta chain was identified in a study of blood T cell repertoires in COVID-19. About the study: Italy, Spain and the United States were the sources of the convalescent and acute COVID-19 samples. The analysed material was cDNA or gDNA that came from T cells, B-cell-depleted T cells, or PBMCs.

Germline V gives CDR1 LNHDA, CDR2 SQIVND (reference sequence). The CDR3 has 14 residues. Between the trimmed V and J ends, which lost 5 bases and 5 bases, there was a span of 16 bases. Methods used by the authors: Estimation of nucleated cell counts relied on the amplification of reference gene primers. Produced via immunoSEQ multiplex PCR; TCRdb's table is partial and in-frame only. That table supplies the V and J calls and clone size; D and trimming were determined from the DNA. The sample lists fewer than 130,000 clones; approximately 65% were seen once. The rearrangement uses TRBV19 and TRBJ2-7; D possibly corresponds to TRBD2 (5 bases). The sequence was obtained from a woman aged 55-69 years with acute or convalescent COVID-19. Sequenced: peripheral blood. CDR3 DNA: TGTGCCAGTAGTGATGTACCTGGAGGACACGAGCAGTACTTC. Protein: CASSDVPGGHEQYF.